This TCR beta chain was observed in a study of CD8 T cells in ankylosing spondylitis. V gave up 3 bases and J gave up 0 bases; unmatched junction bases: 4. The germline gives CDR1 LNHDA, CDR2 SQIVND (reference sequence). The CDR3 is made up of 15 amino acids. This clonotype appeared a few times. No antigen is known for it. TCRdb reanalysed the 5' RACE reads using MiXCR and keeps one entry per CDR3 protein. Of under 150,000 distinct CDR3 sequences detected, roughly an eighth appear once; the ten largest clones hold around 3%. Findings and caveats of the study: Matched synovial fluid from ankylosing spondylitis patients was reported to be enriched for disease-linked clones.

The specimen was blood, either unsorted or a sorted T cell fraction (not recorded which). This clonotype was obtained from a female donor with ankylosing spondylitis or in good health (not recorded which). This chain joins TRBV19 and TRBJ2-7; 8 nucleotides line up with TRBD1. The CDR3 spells CASSMGQALSYEQYF. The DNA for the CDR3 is TGTGCCAGTAGTATGGGACAGGCGCTCTCCTACGAGCAGTACTTC.